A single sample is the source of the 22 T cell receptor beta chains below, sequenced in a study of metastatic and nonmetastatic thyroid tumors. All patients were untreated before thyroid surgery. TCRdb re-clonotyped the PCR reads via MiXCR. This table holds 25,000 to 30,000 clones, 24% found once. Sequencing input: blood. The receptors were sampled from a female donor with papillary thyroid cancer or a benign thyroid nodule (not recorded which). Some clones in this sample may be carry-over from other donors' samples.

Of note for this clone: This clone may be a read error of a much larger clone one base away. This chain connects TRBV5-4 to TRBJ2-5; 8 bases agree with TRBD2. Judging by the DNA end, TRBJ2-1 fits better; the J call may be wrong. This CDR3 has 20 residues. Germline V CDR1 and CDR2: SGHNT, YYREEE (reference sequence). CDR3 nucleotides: TGTGCCAGCAGCTTGTTAGGGAGTTGGTCTTCAAGCGGGAGCGAGAATGAGCAGTTCTTC. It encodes CASSLLGSWSSSGSENEQFF.

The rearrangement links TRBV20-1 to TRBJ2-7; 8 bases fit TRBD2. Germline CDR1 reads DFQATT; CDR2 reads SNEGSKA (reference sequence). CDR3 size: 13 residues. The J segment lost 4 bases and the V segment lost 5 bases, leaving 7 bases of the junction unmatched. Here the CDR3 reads CSAPLRGGYEQYF. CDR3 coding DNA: TGCAGTGCTCCCCTCCGGGGGGGTTACGAGCAGTACTTC.

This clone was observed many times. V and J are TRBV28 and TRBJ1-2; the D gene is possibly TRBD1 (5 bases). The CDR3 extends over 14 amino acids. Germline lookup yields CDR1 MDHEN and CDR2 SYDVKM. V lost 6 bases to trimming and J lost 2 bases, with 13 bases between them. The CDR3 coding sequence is TGTGCCAGCAGACCTTTTGGGGCAAACTATGGCTACACCTTC. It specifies CASRPFGANYGYTF.

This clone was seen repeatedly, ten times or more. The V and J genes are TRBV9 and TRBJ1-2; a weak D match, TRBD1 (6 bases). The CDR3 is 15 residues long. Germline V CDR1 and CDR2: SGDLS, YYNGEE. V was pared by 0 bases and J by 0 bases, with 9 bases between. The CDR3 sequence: CASSVGGQTNYGYTF. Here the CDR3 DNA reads TGTGCCAGCAGCGTAGGAGGACAGACTAACTATGGCTACACCTTC.

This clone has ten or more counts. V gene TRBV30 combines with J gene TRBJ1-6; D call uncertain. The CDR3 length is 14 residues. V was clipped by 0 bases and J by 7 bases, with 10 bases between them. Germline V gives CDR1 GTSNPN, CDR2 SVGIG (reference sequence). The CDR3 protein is CAWSVRGSNSPLHF. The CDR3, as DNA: TGTGCCTGGAGTGTACGGGGATCCAATTCACCCCTCCACTTT.

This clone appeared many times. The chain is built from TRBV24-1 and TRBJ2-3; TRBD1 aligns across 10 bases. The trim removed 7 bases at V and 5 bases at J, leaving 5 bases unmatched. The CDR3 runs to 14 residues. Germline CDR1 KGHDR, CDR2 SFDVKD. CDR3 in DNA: TGTGCCACCAGCGAGACAGGGGGCTTAGATACGCAGTATTTT. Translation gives CATSETGGLDTQYF.

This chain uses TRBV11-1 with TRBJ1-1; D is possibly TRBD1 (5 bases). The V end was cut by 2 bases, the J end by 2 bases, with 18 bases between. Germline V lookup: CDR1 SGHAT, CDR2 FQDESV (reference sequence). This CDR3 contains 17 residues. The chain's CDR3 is CASSLSQGRRINTEAFF. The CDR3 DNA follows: TGTGCCAGCAGCTTAAGTCAGGGACGAAGGATCAACACTGAAGCTTTCTTT.

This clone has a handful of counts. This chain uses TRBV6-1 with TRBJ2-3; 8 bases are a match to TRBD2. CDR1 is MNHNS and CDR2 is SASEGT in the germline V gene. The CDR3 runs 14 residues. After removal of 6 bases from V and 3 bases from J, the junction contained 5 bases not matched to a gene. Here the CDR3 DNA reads TGTGCCAGCAGCCTACTAGCGGAAACAGATACGCAGTATTTT. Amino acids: CASSLLAETDTQYF.

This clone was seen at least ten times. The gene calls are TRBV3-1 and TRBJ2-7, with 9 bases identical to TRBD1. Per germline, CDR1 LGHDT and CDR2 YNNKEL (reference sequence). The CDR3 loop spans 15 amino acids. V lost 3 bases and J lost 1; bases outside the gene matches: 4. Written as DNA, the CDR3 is TGTGCCAGCAGCCAGGCGGGACAGGGTTCCTACGAGCAGTACTTC. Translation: CASSQAGQGSYEQYF.

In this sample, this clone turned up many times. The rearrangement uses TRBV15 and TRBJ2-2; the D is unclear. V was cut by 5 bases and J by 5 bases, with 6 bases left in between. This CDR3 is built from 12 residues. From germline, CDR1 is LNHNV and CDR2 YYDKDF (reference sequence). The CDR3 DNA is TGTGCCACCAGCCTGATTACCGGGGAGCTGTTTTTT. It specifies CATSLITGELFF.

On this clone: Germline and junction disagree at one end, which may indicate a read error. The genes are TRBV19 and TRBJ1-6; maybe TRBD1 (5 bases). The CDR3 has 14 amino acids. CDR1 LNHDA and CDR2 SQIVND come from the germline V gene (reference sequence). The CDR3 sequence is CASGIGAENSPIHF. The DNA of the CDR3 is TGTGCCAGTGGTATAGGGGCTGAGAATTCACCCATCCACTTT.

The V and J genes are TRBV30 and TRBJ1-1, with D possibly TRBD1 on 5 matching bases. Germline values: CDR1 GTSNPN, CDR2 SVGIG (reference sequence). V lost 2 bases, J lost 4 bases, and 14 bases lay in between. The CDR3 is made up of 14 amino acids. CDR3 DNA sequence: TGTGCCTGGAGTCCAGGGACCCTAGGCACTGAAGCTTTCTTT. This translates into CAWSPGTLGTEAFF.

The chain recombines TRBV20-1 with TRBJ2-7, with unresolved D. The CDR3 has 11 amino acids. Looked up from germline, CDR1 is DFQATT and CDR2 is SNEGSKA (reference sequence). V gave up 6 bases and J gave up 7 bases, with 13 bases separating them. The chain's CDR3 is CSAPVQWEQYF. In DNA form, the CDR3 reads TGCAGTGCCCCCGTACAGTGGGAGCAGTACTTC.

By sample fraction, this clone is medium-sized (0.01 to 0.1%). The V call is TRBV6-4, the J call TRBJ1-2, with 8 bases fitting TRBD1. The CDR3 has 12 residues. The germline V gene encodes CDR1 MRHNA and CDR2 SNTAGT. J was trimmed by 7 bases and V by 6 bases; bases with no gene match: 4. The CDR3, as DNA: TGTGCCAGCAGAGCAACAGGGGGTGGCTACACCTTC. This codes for CASRATGGGYTF.

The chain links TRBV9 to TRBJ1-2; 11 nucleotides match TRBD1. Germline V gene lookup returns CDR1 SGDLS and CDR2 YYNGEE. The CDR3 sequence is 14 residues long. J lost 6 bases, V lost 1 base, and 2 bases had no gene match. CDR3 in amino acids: CASSVRTGGDGYTF. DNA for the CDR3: TGTGCCAGCAGCGTAAGGACAGGGGGCGATGGCTACACCTTC.

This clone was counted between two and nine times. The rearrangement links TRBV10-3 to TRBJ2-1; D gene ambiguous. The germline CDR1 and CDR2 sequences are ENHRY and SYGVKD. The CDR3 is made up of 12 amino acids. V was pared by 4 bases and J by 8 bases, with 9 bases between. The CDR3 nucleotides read TGTGCCATCAGTGCACAAACGTATGAGCAGTTCTTC. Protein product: CAISAQTYEQFF.

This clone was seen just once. The DNA of the CDR3 is TGTGCCAGCACTATCACACCGGGGCAGGTGGCTTTCCACGAGCAGTACTTC. Translation gives CASTITPGQVAFHEQYF. This rearrangement joins TRBV11-1 to TRBJ2-7; D possibly uses TRBD1 or TRBD2 (5 bases each). CDR3 size: 17 residues. Germline V gives CDR1 SGHAT, CDR2 FQDESV (reference sequence). Between the trimmed V and J ends, which lost 7 bases and 5 bases, there was a span of 27 bases.

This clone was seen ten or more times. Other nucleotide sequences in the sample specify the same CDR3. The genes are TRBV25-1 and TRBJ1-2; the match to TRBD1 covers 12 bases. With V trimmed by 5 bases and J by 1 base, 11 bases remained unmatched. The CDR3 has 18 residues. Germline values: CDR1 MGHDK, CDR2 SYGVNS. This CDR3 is CASSHFRDRGRGNYGYTF. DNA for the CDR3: TGTGCCAGCAGTCACTTCCGGGACAGGGGGCGCGGTAACTATGGCTACACCTTC.

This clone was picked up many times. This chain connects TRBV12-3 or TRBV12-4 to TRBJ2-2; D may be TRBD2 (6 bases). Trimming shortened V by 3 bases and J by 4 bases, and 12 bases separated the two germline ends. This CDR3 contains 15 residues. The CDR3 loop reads CASSLSGSVTGELFF. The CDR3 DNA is TGTGCCAGCAGTTTGAGCGGGTCGGTCACCGGGGAGCTGTTTTTT.

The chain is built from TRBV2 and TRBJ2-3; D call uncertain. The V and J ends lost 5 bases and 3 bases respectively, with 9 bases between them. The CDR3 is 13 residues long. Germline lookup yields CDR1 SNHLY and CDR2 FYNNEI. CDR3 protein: CASSHPLTDTQYF. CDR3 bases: TGTGCCAGCAGTCACCCCTTAACAGATACGCAGTATTTT.

In nucleotides, the CDR3 is TGCGCCAGCAGCCAAGGTCAGGCCAACGTCCTGACTTTC. This sequence encodes CASSQGQANVLTF. This chain joins TRBV4-1 and TRBJ2-6; D unclear. From germline, CDR1 is MGHRA and CDR2 YSYEKL. The germline V and J ends were trimmed by 1 base and 6 bases, with 4 bases remaining between them. This CDR3 has 13 amino acids.

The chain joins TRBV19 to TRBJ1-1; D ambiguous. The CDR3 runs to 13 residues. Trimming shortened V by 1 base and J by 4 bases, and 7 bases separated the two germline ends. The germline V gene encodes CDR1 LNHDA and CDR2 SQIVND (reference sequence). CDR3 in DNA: TGTGCCAGTAGTATAGTAGGTGCCACTGAAGCTTTCTTT. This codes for CASSIVGATEAFF.